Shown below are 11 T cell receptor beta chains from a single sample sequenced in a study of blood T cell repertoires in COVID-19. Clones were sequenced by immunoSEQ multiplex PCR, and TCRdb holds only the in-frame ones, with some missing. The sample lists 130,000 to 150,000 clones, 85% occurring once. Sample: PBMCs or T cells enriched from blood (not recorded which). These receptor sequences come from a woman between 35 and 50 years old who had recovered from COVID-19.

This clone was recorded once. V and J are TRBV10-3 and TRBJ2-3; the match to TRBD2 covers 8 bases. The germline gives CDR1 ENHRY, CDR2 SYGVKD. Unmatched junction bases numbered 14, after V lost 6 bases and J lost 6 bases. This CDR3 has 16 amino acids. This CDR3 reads CAIRGGGGRGGDTQYF. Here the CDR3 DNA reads TGTGCCATCAGAGGCGGTGGCGGCCGGGGGGGTGATACGCAGTATTTT.

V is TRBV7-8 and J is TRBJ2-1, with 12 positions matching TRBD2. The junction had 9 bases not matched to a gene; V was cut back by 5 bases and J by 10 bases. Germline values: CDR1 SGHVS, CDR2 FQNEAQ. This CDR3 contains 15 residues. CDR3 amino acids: CASSPTSGSNLEQFF. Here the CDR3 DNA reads TGTGCCAGCAGCCCGACTAGCGGGAGTAATTTGGAGCAGTTCTTC.

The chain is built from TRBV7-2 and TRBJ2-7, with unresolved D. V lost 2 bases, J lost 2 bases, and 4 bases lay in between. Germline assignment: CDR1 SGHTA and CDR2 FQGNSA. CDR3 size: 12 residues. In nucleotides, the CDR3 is TGTGCCAGCAGCTTACAAACCTACGAGCAGTACTTC. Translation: CASSLQTYEQYF.

CDR3 bases: TGTGCCAGCAGTCGTACAGGGGGCGCGGAGGGCTACACCTTC. Protein sequence: CASSRTGGAEGYTF. This rearrangement joins TRBV6-5 to TRBJ1-2; 9 bases line up with TRBD1. The CDR3 extends over 14 amino acids. With V trimmed by 5 bases and J by 8 bases, 9 bases remained unmatched. Germline V gene sequence: CDR1 MNHEY, CDR2 SVGAGI.

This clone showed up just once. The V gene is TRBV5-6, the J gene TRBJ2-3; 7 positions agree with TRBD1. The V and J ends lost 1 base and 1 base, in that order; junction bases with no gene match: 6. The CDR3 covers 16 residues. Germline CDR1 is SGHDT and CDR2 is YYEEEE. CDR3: CASSLFDRVGTDTQYF. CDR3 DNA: TGTGCCAGCAGCTTGTTTGACAGGGTCGGCACAGATACGCAGTATTTT.

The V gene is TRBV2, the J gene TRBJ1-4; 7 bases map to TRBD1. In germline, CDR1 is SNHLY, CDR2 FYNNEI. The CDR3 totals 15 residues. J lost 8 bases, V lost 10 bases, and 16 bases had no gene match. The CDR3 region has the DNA TGTGCCAAAAGGACAGGCCAGCCCTCGGGGGAAAAACTGTTTTTT. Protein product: CAKRTGQPSGEKLFF.

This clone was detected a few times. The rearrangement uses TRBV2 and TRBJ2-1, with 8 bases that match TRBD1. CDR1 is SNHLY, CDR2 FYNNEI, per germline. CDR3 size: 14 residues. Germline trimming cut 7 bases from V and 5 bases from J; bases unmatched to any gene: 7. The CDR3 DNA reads TGTGCCAGCATCGAAGGGACAGGAGACAATGAGCAGTTCTTC. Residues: CASIEGTGDNEQFF.

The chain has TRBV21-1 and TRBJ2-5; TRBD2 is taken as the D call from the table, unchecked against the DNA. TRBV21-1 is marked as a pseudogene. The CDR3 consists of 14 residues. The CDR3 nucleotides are TGTGCCAGCAGCAAAGAGGAGGCGGGAGAGACCCAGTACTTC. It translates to CASSKEEAGETQYF.

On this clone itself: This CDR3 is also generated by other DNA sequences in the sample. The CDR3 is CASTLAGELFF. CDR3 nucleotides: TGTGCCAGCACCCTTGCCGGGGAGCTGTTTTTT. This chain connects TRBV3-1 (or the pseudogene TRBV3-2) to TRBJ2-2, with D uncertain. The CDR3 length is 11 residues. The germline gives CDR1 LGHDT, CDR2 YNNKEL (reference sequence). V was trimmed by 7 bases and J by 6 bases, leaving 6 bases between them.

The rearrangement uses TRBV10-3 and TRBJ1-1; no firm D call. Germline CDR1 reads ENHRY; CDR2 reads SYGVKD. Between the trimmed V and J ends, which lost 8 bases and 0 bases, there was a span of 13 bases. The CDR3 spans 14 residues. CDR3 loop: CAIASGGMNTEAFF. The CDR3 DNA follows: TGTGCCATCGCGTCAGGTGGCATGAACACTGAAGCTTTCTTT.

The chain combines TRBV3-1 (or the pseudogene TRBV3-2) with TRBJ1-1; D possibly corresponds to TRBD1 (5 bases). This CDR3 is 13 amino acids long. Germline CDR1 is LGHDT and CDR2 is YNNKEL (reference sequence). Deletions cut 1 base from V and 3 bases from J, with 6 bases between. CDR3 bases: TGTGCCAGCAGCCAAGGACAGCACACTGAAGCTTTCTTT. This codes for CASSQGQHTEAFF.